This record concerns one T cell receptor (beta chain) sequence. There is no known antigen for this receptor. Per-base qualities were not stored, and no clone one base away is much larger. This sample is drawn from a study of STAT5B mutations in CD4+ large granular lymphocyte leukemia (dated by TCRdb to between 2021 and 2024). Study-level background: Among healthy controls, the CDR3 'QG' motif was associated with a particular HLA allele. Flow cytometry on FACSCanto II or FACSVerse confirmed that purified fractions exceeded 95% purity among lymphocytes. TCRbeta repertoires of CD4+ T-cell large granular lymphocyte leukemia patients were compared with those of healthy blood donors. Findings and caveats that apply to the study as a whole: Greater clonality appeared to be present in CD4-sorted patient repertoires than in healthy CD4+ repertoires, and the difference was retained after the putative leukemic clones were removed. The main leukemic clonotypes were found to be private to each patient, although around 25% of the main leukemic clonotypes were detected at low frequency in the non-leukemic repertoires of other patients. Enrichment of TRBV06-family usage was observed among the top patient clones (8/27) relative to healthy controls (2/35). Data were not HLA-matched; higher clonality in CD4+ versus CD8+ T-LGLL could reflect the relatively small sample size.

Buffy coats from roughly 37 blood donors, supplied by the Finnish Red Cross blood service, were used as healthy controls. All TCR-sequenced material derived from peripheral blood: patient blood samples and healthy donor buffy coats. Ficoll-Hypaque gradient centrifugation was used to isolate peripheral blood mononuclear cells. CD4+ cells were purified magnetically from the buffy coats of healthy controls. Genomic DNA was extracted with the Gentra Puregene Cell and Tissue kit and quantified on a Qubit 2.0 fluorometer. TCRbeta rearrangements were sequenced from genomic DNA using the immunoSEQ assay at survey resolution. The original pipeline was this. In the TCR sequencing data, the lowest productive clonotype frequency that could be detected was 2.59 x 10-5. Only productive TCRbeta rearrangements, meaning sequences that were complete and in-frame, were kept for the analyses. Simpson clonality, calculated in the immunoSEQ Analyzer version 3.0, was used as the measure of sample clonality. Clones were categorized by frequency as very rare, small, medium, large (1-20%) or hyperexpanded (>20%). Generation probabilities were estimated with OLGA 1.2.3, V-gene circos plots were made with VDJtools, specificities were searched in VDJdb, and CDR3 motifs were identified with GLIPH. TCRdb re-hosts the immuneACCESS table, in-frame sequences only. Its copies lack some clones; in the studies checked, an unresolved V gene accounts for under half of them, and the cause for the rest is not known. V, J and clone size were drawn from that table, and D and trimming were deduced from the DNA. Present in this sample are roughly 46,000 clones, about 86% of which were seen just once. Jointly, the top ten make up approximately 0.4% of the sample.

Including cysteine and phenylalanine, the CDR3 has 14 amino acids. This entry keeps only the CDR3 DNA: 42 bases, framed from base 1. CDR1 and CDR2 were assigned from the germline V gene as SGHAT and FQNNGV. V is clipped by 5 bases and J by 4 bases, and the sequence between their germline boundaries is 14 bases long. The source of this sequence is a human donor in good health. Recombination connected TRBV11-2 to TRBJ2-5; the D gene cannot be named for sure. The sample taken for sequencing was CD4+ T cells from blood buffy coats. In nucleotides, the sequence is TGTGCCAGCAGCCCGGCGGTGTTACGAGAGACCCAGTACTTC. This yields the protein CASSPAVLRETQYF. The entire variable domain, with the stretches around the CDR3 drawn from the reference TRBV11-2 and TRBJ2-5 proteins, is EAGVAQSPRYKIIEKRQSVAFWCNPISGHATLYWYQQILGQGPKLLIQFQNNGVVDDSQLPKDRFSAERLKGVDSTLKIQPAKLEDSAVYLCASSPAVLRETQYFGPGTRLLVL.